One and the same sample provided the 10 T cell receptor beta chains below, sequenced in a study of T-cell reconstitution after alpha-beta-depleted transplantation in children. Researchers prepared the TCRbeta library using unique molecular identifiers, the study reports. In TCRdb, the PCR reads were re-called with MiXCR into one record per CDR3 protein. The table has 90,000 to 100,000 distinct CDR3 sequences, more than 20% seen once. The sequencing here drew on PBMCs, taken before TCRalphabeta/CD19-depleted stem cell transplant. The receptors derive from a boy younger than 10 with acute lymphoblastic leukemia, due to receive a stem cell transplant.

The chain recombines TRBV4-1 with TRBJ2-3; TRBD1 matches 8 bases. The V gene end was trimmed by 3 bases and the J gene end by 4 bases; junction bases not matched to a gene: 18. From germline, CDR1 is MGHRA and CDR2 YSYEKL. This CDR3 is 19 amino acids long. CDR3 sequence: CASSQMFPGTGKPSDTQYF. CDR3 nucleotides: TGCGCCAGCAGCCAGATGTTCCCCGGGACAGGAAAACCATCAGATACGCAGTATTTT.

This clonotype was observed many times. The V call is TRBV27, the J call TRBJ2-2; 8 nucleotides align to TRBD2. With V trimmed by 3 bases and J by 5 bases, 20 bases remained unmatched. Germline CDR1 MNHEY, CDR2 SMNVEV (reference sequence). The CDR3 covers 20 residues. CDR3 residues: CASSFNADTSGATRTGELFF. In DNA form, the CDR3 reads TGTGCCAGCAGTTTCAACGCGGATACTAGCGGAGCCACGCGGACCGGGGAGCTGTTTTTT.

This clonotype occurred a few times. The chain links TRBV20-1 to TRBJ2-2; weak D call: TRBD2 (5 bases). Trimming pared 5 bases from V and 5 bases from J, leaving 27 bases between. This CDR3 comprises 18 residues. Germline loops: CDR1 DFQATT, CDR2 SNEGSKA (reference sequence). The CDR3 DNA is TGCAGTGCTCCGCGGAGGCGGCGGAGCATGGGTTATACCGGGGAGCTGTTTTTT. This gives the protein CSAPRRRRSMGYTGELFF.

This clonotype turned up a few times. Written as DNA, the CDR3 is TGTGCCAGCAGCAGACAGGGGTCCGAGGAAGCTTTCTTT. Translated: CASSRQGSEEAFF. The rearrangement uses TRBV12-3 or TRBV12-4 and TRBJ1-1; 8 bases are a match to TRBD1. J lost 8 bases, V lost 6 bases, and 8 bases had no gene match. The CDR3 extends over 13 amino acids.

This clonotype has more than one count but fewer than ten. The genes are TRBV14 and TRBJ2-1; 10 bases map to TRBD1. V shed 1 base, J shed 3 bases, and the junction held 9 bases outside the gene matches. The CDR3 runs 18 residues. From germline, CDR1 is SGHDN and CDR2 FVKESK. The CDR3 protein is CASSQVLGDRGFYNEQFF. CDR3 bases: TGTGCCAGCAGCCAAGTCCTGGGGGACAGGGGCTTCTACAATGAGCAGTTCTTC.

The gene calls are TRBV7-3 and TRBJ2-3; D possibly corresponds to TRBD2 (5 bases). CDR1 and CDR2 from the germline V gene are SGHTA and FQGTGA. The CDR3 covers 15 residues. Trimming cost V 4 bases and J 0 bases, with 11 bases left between them. The CDR3 region is CASSSSGVSTDTQYF. The CDR3 DNA is TGTGCCAGCAGCTCCAGCGGAGTTAGCACAGATACGCAGTATTTT.

This clonotype has a count of ten or more. The gene calls are TRBV5-6 and TRBJ2-7, with TRBD1 matching over 7 bases. This CDR3 has 15 residues. The V segment lost 4 bases and the J segment 6 bases; nucleotides outside the gene matches: 13. The germline CDR1 and CDR2 sequences are SGHDT and YYEEEE. CDR3 DNA sequence: TGTGCCAGCAGCCTAAGGACAGGTACCACGACCGAGCAGTACTTC. Translation gives CASSLRTGTTTEQYF.

The CDR3 coding sequence is TGCAGCGTCAGCACCGGGACTAGCGGGGGAAATGAGCAGTTCTTC. It is translated as CSVSTGTSGGNEQFF. The V gene is TRBV29-1, the J gene TRBJ2-1; 14 bases agree with TRBD2. This CDR3 is 15 amino acids long. Trimming at V came to 6 bases and at J to 7 bases, leaving 8 bases not matched to a gene. Germline V gene data show CDR1 as SQVTM and CDR2 as ANQGSEA.

The chain links TRBV5-6 to TRBJ2-4, with a weak D call TRBD1 (7 bases). CDR3 length: 14 amino acids. Looked up from germline, CDR1 is SGHDT and CDR2 is YYEEEE. V lost 6 bases to trimming and J lost 6 bases, with 16 bases between them. The CDR3 here is CASTTRGLGNIQYF. DNA of the CDR3: TGTGCCAGCACGACTAGGGGGCTGGGAAACATTCAGTACTTC.

The V gene is TRBV20-1, the J gene TRBJ2-7; 9 nucleotides align to TRBD2. Germline CDR1 reads DFQATT; CDR2 reads SNEGSKA (reference sequence). The CDR3 covers 15 residues. Losses at the gene ends were 0 bases for V and 6 bases for J; bases not matched to a gene: 9. The CDR3 sequence: CSARDHAGGGLEQYF. Written as DNA, the CDR3 is TGCAGTGCTAGAGATCATGCGGGAGGGGGGCTCGAGCAGTACTTC.